The source of this T cell receptor (beta chain) is a study of beta chain features in type 1 diabetes. Isolated RNA was reverse transcribed in full, so expressed TCRB transcripts were sequenced. Generated by immunoSEQ multiplex PCR, the TCRdb table keeps only in-frame clones and is missing some. The sample contains 810,000 or so clones, about a sixth of which appear only once. The V and J ends lost 2 bases and 4 bases respectively, with 7 bases between them. CDR3 length equals 13 residues. Germline-derived CDR1 and CDR2 are MDHEN and SYDVKM. V usage is TRBV28 and J usage is TRBJ2-3; maybe TRBD2 (5 bases). The clonotype originates from a woman under 30 in good health. The sequenced sample consisted of naive CD4+ T cells from blood. CDR3 sequence: CASSLAGSDTQYF. The DNA of the CDR3 is TGTGCCAGCAGTTTAGCGGGTTCAGATACGCAGTATTTT.